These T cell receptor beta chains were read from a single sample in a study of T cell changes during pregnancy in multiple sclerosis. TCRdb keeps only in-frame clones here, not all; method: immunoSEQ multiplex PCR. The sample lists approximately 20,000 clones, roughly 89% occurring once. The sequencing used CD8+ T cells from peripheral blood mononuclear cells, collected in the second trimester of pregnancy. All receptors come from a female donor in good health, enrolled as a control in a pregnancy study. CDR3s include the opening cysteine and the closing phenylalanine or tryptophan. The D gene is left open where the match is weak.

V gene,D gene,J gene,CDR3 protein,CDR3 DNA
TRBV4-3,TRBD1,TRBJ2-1,CASSHGTGAHNEQFF,TGCGCCAGCAGCCACGGGACAGGGGCCCATAATGAGCAGTTCTTC
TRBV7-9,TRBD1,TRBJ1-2,CASSKDRDGYTF,TGTGCCAGCAGCAAGGACAGGGATGGCTACACCTTC
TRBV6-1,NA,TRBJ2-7,CASSEAHRDFSYEQYF,TGTGCCAGCAGTGAAGCGCATAGGGACTTCTCCTACGAGCAGTACTTC
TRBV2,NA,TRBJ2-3,CARGGVEDTQYF,TGTGCCAGGGGCGGGGTTGAGGATACGCAGTATTTT
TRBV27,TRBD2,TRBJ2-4,CASRATSGRAENIQYF,TGTGCCAGCAGGGCAACTAGCGGGAGGGCGGAAAACATTCAGTACTTC
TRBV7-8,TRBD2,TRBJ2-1,CASSRLAGEWGAYNEQFF,TGTGCCAGCAGCCGCCTAGCGGGGGAATGGGGCGCCTACAATGAGCAGTTCTTC
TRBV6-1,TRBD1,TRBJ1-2,CASSRTGDYGYTF,TGTGCCAGCAGCCGGACAGGGGACTATGGCTACACCTTC
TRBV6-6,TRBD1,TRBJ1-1,CASSYSLAGGGEAFF,TGTGCCAGCAGTTACTCACTCGCAGGGGGCGGGGAAGCTTTCTTT
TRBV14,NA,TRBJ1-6,CASSQALYSPLHF,TGTGCCAGCAGCCAAGCGTTGTATTCACCCCTCCACTTT
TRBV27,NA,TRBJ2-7,CASSSTQGMRYEQYF,TGTGCCAGCAGTTCCACACAGGGAATGAGATACGAGCAGTACTTC